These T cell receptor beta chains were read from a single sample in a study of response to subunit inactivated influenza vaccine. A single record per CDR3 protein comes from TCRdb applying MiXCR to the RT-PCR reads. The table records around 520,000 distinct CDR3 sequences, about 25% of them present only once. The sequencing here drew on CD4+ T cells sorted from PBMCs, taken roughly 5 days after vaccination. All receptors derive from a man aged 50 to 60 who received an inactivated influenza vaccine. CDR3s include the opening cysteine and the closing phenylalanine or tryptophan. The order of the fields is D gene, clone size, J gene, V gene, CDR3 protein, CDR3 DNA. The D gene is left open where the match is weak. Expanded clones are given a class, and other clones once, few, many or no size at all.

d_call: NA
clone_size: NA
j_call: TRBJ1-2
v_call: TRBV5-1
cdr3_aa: CASSLSSRADGYTF
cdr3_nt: TGCGCCAGCAGCTTGAGCTCCAGGGCGGATGGCTACACCTTC

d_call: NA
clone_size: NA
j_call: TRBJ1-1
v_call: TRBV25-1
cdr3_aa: CASSESHWAGTEAFF
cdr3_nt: TGTGCCAGCAGTGAATCCCACTGGGCAGGGACTGAAGCTTTCTTT

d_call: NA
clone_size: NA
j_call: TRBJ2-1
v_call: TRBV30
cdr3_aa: CAWSASPSYNEQFF
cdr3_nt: TGTGCCTGGAGTGCTAGCCCTTCCTACAATGAGCAGTTCTTC

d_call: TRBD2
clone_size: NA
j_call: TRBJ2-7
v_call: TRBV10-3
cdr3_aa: CAIRLTGTTGEQYF
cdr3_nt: TGTGCCATCAGACTGACCGGGACTACCGGCGAGCAGTACTTC

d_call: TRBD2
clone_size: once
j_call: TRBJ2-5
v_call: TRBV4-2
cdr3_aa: CASSPGLAGGWTQETQYF
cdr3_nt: TGTGCCAGCAGCCCGGGACTAGCGGGAGGGTGGACTCAAGAGACCCAGTACTTC

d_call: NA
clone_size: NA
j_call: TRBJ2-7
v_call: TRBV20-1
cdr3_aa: CSARPGQRRYEGQYF
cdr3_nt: TGCAGTGCTAGGCCAGGACAAAGGCGTTACGAAGGGCAGTACTTC

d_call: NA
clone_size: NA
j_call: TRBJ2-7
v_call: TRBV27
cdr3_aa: CASKGTYEQYF
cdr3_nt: TGTGCCAGCAAGGGTACCTACGAGCAGTACTTC

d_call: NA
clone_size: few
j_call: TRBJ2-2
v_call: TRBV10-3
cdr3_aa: CAISLSANTGELFF
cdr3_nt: TGTGCCATCAGTTTATCAGCCAACACCGGGGAGCTGTTTTTT

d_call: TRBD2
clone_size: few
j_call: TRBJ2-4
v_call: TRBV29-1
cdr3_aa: CSASLAGGPLDIQYF
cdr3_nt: TGCAGCGCCTCTTTGGCGGGGGGGCCGTTAGACATTCAGTACTTC

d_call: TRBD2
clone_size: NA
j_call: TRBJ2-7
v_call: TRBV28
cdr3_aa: CASTGGGAVPYEQYF
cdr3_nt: TGTGCCAGCACTGGGGGAGGGGCAGTTCCCTACGAGCAGTACTTC

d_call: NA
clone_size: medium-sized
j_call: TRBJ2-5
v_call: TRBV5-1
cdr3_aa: CASSLGEYQETQYF
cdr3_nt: TGCGCCAGCAGCCTGGGGGAATACCAAGAGACCCAGTACTTC

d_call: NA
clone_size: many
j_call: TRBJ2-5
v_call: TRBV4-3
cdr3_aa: CASSQGLKQETQYF
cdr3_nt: TGCGCCAGCAGCCAAGGACTTAAACAAGAGACCCAGTACTTC

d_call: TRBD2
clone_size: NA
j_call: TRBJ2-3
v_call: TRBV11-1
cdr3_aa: CASSFRAKDGAGADTQYF
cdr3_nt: TGTGCCAGCAGCTTTCGTGCCAAAGATGGGGCGGGGGCAGATACGCAGTATTTT

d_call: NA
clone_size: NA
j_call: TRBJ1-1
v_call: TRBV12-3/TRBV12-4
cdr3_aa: CASSFGGPTEAFF
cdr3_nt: TGTGCCAGCAGCTTCGGGGGTCCCACTGAAGCTTTCTTT

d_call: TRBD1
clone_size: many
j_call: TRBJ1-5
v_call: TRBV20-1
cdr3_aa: CSARTTGGYQPQHF
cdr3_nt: TGCAGTGCTAGAACGACAGGGGGTTATCAGCCCCAGCATTTT

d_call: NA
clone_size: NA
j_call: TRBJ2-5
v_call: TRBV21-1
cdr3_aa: CASSDPTGQGRAETQYF
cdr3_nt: TGTGCCAGCAGCGACCCCACGGGACAGGGGCGTGCAGAGACCCAGTACTTC

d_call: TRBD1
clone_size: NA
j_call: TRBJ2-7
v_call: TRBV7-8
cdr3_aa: CASSVDRGRSYEQYF
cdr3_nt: TGTGCCAGCAGCGTCGACAGGGGCCGCTCCTACGAGCAGTACTTC

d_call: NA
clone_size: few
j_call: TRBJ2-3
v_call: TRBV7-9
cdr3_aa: CASSRSGYSTDTQYF
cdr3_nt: TGTGCCAGCAGCCGTAGCGGATATAGCACAGATACGCAGTATTTT

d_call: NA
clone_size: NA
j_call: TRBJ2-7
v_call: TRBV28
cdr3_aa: CASSPLTPAEQYF
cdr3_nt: TGTGCCAGCAGTCCCCTTACACCCGCCGAGCAGTACTTC

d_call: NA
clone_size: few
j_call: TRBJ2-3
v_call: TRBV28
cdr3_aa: CASSSGIIATQYF
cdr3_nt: TGTGCCAGCAGTTCCGGGATTATCGCTACGCAGTATTTT

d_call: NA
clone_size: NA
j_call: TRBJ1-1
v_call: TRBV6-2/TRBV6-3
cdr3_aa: CASSYRPGVGTEAFF
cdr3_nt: TGTGCCAGCAGTTACCGTCCGGGGGTCGGTACTGAAGCTTTCTTT

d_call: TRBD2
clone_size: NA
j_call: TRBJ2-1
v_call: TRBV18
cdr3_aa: CASSPRNGGGPHGEQFF
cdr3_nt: TGTGCCAGCTCACCCCGGAACGGCGGGGGGCCCCATGGTGAGCAGTTCTTC

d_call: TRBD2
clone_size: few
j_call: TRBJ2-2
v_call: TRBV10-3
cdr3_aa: CAIKTSVSNTGELFF
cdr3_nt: TGTGCCATCAAGACTAGCGTGTCGAACACCGGGGAGCTGTTTTTT

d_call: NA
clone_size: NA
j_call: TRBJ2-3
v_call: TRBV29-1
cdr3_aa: CSVRVRVTIDTQYF
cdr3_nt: TGCAGCGTGAGAGTCAGGGTAACGATCGATACGCAGTATTTT

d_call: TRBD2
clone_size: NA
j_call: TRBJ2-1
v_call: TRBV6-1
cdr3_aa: CASSGPGLAGGPYNEQFF
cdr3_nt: TGTGCCAGCAGTGGCCCGGGACTAGCGGGGGGGCCCTACAATGAGCAGTTCTTC

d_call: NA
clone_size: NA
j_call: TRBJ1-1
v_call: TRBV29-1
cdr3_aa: CSVATRGTEAFF
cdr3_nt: TGCAGCGTTGCAACCCGCGGGACTGAAGCTTTCTTT

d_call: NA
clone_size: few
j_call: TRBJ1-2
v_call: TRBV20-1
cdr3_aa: CSAVGTDGYTF
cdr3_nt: TGCAGTGCTGTAGGGACCGACGGCTACACCTTC

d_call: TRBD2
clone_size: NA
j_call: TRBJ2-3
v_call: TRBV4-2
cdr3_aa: CASSQTGLAGFTDTQYF
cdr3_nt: TGTGCCAGCAGCCAGACCGGACTAGCGGGGTTCACAGATACGCAGTATTTT

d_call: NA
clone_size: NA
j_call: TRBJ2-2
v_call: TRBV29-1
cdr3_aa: CSVEKGDTGELFF
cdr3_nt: TGCAGCGTTGAAAAGGGGGACACCGGGGAGCTGTTTTTT

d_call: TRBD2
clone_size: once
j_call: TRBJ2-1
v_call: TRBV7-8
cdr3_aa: CASSLAVGTNHEQFF
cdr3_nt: TGTGCCAGCAGCTTAGCGGTTGGGACTAACCATGAGCAGTTCTTC